This T cell receptor (beta chain) was sequenced for a study of post-analysis software for immune sequencing data (dated by TCRdb to between 2014 and 2017). Looking at the study overall: The recorded disease courses included relapsing-remitting, secondary progressive and progressive-relapsing multiple sclerosis, and some patients had no subtype annotation. The multiple sclerosis patient repertoires were compared with 11 previously published healthy control repertoires from donors aged roughly 6 to 27 years. A subset of samples was prepared in parallel using single-end sample barcoding, then pooled and co-amplified after Illumina adapter ligation.

The CDR3 runs 15 residues from the cysteine to the phenylalanine. Solely the CDR3 DNA is kept, with 45 bases framed from the first base. There are a few counts of this clonotype. Which antigen it targets is not known. The sample holds no much larger clone one base away, and base qualities are not on file. Overall results and qualifications from the work: Direct clustering with F measure showed strong co-clustering of samples prepared in the same batch, prompting a batch-effect correction. Roughly 5 TRBV segments, including TRBV5-6, TRBV5-1 and TRBV20-1, were significantly more frequent in patients than controls. The multiple sclerosis patient group was slightly younger than the control group. Significantly lower normalized Chao1 diversity was found in multiple sclerosis patients than in controls, suggesting substantial peripheral T-cell clonal expansion.

The receptor library was made with PCR. Sequenced using an Illumina HiSeq 2500. To reduce PCR and sequencing biases, unique molecular identifiers were built into the TCR beta cDNA libraries. Some 500,000 cDNA molecules were obtained per 1 to 10 million input T cells, so each molecule approximated one T cell. The same protocol used for the earlier healthy control dataset was applied to prepare and sequence the patient libraries. Within a given batch, samples were prepared together, multiplexed and sequenced on the same HiSeq lane. In the source study's methods: MIGEC was used to process the raw barcoded reads, and molecular identifier groups with only a single read were discarded before consensus assembly and CDR3 extraction. VDJtools was used for post-analysis of the clonotype tables, with diversity normalized by down-sampling every dataset to the smallest sample size. To correct batch-related cross-sample contamination, repertoire overlap clustering matched CDR3 amino acid sequences but not nucleotide sequences. The public sequencing data were trimmed at Q25 with fastp and processed into clonotypes with MiXCR by TCRdb, which kept only in-frame beta chains. Rows are unified per CDR3 protein, each entry keeping the most common DNA and genes. These V and J calls are TCRdb output, not the study's own analysis. For this sample there are 250,000 to 300,000 distinct CDR3 sequences; 36% appear just once. Of the sample, less than 6% falls within the top ten clones.

TCR beta repertoires were profiled from peripheral blood of roughly 13 young patients with multiple sclerosis to demonstrate the VDJtools post-analysis software. The multiple sclerosis patients were children and adolescents ranging in age from roughly 6 to 15 years. The specimen sequenced was blood. The sequence is built from TRBV21-1 and TRBJ2-3; the listed D gene, TRBD1, was not tested against the DNA. TRBV21-1 is assigned pseudogene status. This receptor was obtained from a girl aged 5-17 years with multiple sclerosis. The CDR3 protein sequence reads: CASSTPGVGADTQYF. The base sequence is TGTGCCAGCAGCACTCCAGGGGTCGGCGCAGATACGCAGTATTTT.